Each of the 19 T cell receptor beta chains below was sequenced from the same sample in a study of CXCR3-negative and CXCR3-positive naive CD8 T cells. The method, 5' RACE with UMI labels, was used to prepare the TRB cDNA libraries. TCRdb reprocessed the 5' RACE reads, keeping one entry per CDR3 protein, no DNA. The sample is made up of 100,000 to 150,000 distinct CDR3 sequences, and the top ten hold 0.59% of it. These receptors lack a known antigen. Study-level points and caveats: CXCR3-positive naive cells carried more hydrophobic TRB CDR3s than CXCR3-negative ones.

Sequenced: naive CXCR3+ CD8+ T cells from blood. Stated subset: CD45RO-CCR7+CD27+CD95- naive CD8+ T cells expressing CXCR3 (TNR3+). The receptors stem from a human donor in good health. Some clones in this sample may be carry-over from other donors' samples.

The chain links TRBV6-1 to TRBJ2-1; TCRdb outputs TRBD1, but without DNA this stays unchecked. Germline values: CDR1 MNHNS, CDR2 SASEGT. This CDR3 is built from 14 residues. Here the CDR3 reads CASKPPTGNNEQFF.

V usage is TRBV6-6 and J usage is TRBJ2-7. Germline assignment: CDR1 MNHNY and CDR2 SVGAGI (reference sequence). This CDR3 has 17 amino acids. CDR3 sequence reads: CASSYSKSGIGEYEQYF.

The J gene is TRBJ1-1, the V gene TRBV10-1; TCRdb picks TRBD1, but there is no DNA to check that call. CDR1 is WNHNN and CDR2 is SYGVQD in the germline V gene (reference sequence). The CDR3 is made up of 12 amino acids. The CDR3 sequence: CAIPTGRTEAFF.

The rearrangement links TRBV12-3 or TRBV12-4 to TRBJ1-5. This CDR3 is built from 12 residues. Here the CDR3 reads CASSLGVQPQHF.

The CDR3 reads CASKLGGVYEQYF. The chain uses TRBV21-1 and TRBJ2-7; absent DNA, TCRdb's TRBD2 call cannot be checked. TRBV21-1 has pseudogene status. The CDR3 runs 13 residues.

The V call is TRBV28, the J call TRBJ2-7; the TRBD1 assignment by TCRdb is unverifiable without DNA. The CDR3 runs to 14 residues. Per germline, CDR1 MDHEN and CDR2 SYDVKM. CDR3 amino acids: CASSFQGTAYEQYF.

This chain joins TRBV20-1 and TRBJ2-3; TCRdb selects TRBD2, and the lack of DNA leaves this call unchecked. CDR3 size: 16 residues. Germline V gene lookup returns CDR1 DFQATT and CDR2 SNEGSKA (reference sequence). The CDR3 is CSARDGASGRTDTQYF.

The rearrangement links TRBV5-1 to TRBJ2-6. Germline assignment: CDR1 SGHRS and CDR2 YFSETQ. This CDR3 has 15 amino acids. CDR3 region: CASSLGDSGANVLTF.

The CDR3 loop is CSVQENYEQYF. The chain combines TRBV29-1 with TRBJ2-7. Germline CDR1 and CDR2: SQVTM and ANQGSEA. CDR3 length: 11 residues.

The chain joins TRBV7-9 to TRBJ2-5; TCRdb lists TRBD2, though no DNA is available to test this call. CDR1 and CDR2 (germline): SEHNR, FQNEAQ (reference sequence). This CDR3 has 15 amino acids. The CDR3 reads CASSTSGNRKETQYF.

V is TRBV20-1 and J is TRBJ2-5; TCRdb indicates TRBD1, and absent DNA this call remains unverified. Germline V gene lookup returns CDR1 DFQATT and CDR2 SNEGSKA (reference sequence). The CDR3 has 19 amino acids. CDR3 amino acids: CSVAGVHRVTGSFQETQYF.

The chain combines TRBV12-3 or TRBV12-4 with TRBJ2-7; TCRdb's assignment of TRBD1 cannot be checked, as there is no DNA. The CDR3 runs 14 residues. CDR3 sequence: CASSLRGGEYEQYF.

The V and J genes are TRBV6-5 and TRBJ2-2. The CDR3 runs 16 residues. Germline CDR1 MNHEY, CDR2 SVGAGI. Here the CDR3 reads CASSAEQDDDTGELFF.

The chain uses TRBV9 and TRBJ2-7; with no DNA, the TCRdb D assignment of TRBD2 cannot be verified. The CDR3 spans 15 residues. From germline, CDR1 is SGDLS and CDR2 YYNGEE. CDR3 residues: CASSHEPSGSTEQYF. The full variable domain, in which reference TRBV9 and TRBJ2-7 provide the parts outside the CDR3, is DSGVTQTPKHLITATGQRVTLRCSPRSGDLSVYWYQQSLDQGLQFLIQYYNGEERAKGNILERFSAQQFPDLHSELNLSSLELGDSALYFCASSHEPSGSTEQYFGPGTRLTVT.

This chain links TRBV29-1 with TRBJ2-3; no DNA is available, so the TRBD1 call from TCRdb remains unchecked. CDR3 length: 15 residues. The germline V gene has CDR1 SQVTM and CDR2 ANQGSEA. CDR3 sequence: CSVEEPGQGFGTQYF.

The V and J genes are TRBV12-3 or TRBV12-4 and TRBJ1-4. The CDR3 is 14 residues long. CDR3 sequence: CASSFGQIREKLFF.

V and J are TRBV29-1 and TRBJ2-7; TCRdb indicates TRBD2, and absent DNA this call remains unverified. CDR3 length: 14 residues. Germline CDR1 reads SQVTM; CDR2 reads ANQGSEA. The CDR3 here is CSVESPGPGYEQYF.

The rearrangement links TRBV19 to TRBJ2-2; the TRBD1 assignment by TCRdb is unverifiable without DNA. Germline V gives CDR1 LNHDA, CDR2 SQIVND (reference sequence). The CDR3 runs 14 residues. CDR3 sequence: CASSWTGPAGELFF.

The rearrangement joins TRBV9 to TRBJ1-1; TCRdb outputs TRBD1, but without DNA this stays unchecked. This CDR3 has 13 residues. CDR1 is SGDLS, CDR2 YYNGEE, per germline. CDR3 in amino acids: CASSPPGGAEAFF.